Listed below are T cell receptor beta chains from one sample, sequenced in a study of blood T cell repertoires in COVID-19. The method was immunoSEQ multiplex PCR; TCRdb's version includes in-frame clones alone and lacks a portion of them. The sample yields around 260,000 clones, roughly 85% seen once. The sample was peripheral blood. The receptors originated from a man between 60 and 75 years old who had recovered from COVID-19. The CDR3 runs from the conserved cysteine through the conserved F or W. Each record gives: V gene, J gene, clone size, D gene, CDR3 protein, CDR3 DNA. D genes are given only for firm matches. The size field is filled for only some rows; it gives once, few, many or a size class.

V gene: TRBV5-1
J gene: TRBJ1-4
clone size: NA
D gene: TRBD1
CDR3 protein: CASSSFTTGTARIATNEKLFF
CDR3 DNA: TGCGCCAGCAGCTCGTTTACAACCGGGACAGCCAGAATTGCAACTAATGAAAAACTGTTTTTT

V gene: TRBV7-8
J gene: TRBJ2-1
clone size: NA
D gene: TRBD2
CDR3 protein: CASSLKTSGRYNEQFF
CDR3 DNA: TGTGCCAGCAGCTTAAAGACTAGCGGCCGTTACAATGAGCAGTTCTTC

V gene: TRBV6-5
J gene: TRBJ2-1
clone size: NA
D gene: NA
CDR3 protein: CASSYSWLAVADEQFF
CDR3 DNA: TGTGCCAGCAGTTACTCGTGGCTAGCAGTCGCTGATGAGCAGTTCTTC

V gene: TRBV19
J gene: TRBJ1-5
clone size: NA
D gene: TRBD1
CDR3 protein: CASSTDRQNQPQHF
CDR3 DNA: TGTGCCAGTAGTACGGACAGGCAAAATCAGCCCCAGCATTTT

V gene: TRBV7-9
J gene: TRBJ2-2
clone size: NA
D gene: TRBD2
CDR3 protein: CATPISGGLAGGPAGELFF
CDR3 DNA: TGTGCCACCCCAATAAGCGGCGGACTAGCGGGAGGGCCCGCCGGGGAGCTGTTTTTT

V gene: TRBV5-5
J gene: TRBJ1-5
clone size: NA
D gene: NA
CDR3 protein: CASSLSINQPQHF
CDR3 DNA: TGTGCCAGCAGCTTGAGCATAAATCAGCCCCAGCATTTT

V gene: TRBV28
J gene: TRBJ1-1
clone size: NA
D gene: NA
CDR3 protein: CASSIMALRRRNTEAFF
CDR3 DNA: TGTGCCAGCAGCATCATGGCCCTTCGACGGAGGAACACTGAAGCTTTCTTT

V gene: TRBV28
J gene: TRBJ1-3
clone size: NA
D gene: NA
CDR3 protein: CASTLPLSGNTIYF
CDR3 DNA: TGTGCCAGCACCCTCCCCCTCTCTGGAAACACCATATATTTT

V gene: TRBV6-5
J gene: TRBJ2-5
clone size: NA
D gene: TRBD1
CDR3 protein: CASSPGTGRETQYF
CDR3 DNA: TGTGCCAGCAGCCCCGGGACAGGTCGGGAGACCCAGTACTTC

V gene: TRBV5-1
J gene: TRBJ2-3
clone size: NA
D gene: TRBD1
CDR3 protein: CASSLVTGGGSTDTQYF
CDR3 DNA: TGCGCCAGCAGCTTGGTCACAGGGGGCGGTAGCACAGATACGCAGTATTTT

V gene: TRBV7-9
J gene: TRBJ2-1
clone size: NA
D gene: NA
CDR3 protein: CASSFQGWIEQFF
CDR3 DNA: TGTGCCAGCAGCTTCCAGGGGTGGATTGAGCAGTTCTTC

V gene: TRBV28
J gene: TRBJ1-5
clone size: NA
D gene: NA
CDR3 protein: CASSSPQGLIRNQPQHF
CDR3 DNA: TGTGCCAGCAGTTCACCCCAGGGGTTAATTCGCAATCAGCCCCAGCATTTT

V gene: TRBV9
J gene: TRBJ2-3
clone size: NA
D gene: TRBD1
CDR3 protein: CASSAGTGVETDTQYF
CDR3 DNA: TGTGCCAGCAGCGCCGGGACAGGGGTCGAGACAGATACGCAGTATTTT

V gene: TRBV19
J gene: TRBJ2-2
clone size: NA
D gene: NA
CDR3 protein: CASSIPGRQTGELFF
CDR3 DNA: TGTGCCAGTAGTATCCCCGGGAGACAAACCGGGGAGCTGTTTTTT

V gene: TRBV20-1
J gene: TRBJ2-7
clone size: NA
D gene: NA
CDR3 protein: CSASLSGFSYEQYF
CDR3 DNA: TGCAGTGCTAGTTTAAGCGGATTCTCCTACGAGCAGTACTTC

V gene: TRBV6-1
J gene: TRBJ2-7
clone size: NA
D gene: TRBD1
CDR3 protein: CASSEAGTGSYEQYF
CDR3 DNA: TGTGCCAGCAGTGAAGCTGGGACAGGTAGCTACGAGCAGTACTTC

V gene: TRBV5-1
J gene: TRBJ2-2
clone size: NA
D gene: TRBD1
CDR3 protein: CASSTGQSTGELFF
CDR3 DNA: TGCGCCAGCAGCACGGGACAGAGCACCGGGGAGCTGTTTTTT

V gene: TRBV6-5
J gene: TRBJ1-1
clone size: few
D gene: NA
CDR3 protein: CASSRGRVTEAFF
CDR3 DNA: TGTGCCAGCAGCAGGGGTCGGGTCACTGAAGCTTTCTTT

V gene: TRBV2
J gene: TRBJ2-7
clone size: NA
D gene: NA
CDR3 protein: CASTLDKYEQYF
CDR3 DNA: TGTGCCAGCACCCTGGACAAGTACGAGCAGTACTTC

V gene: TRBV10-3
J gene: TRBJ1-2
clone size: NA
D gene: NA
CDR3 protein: CAISESRGGGYTF
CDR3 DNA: TGTGCCATCAGTGAGTCACGGGGTGGTGGCTACACCTTC

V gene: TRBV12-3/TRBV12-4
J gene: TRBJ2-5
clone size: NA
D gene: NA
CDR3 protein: CASREDRTQYF
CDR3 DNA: TGTGCCAGCAGGGAGGATAGGACCCAGTACTTC

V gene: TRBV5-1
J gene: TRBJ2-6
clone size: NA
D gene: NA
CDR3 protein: CASSPDAGRTSGANVLTF
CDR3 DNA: TGCGCCAGCAGCCCCGACGCGGGACGGACCTCTGGGGCCAACGTCCTGACTTTC

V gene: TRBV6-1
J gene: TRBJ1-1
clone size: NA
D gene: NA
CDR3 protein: CASSDRGRASTEAFF
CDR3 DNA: TGTGCCAGCAGTGATAGGGGCAGGGCGAGCACTGAAGCTTTCTTT

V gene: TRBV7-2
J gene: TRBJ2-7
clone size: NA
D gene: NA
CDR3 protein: CASSSMYEQYF
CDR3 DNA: TGTGCCAGCAGCTCCATGTACGAGCAGTACTTC